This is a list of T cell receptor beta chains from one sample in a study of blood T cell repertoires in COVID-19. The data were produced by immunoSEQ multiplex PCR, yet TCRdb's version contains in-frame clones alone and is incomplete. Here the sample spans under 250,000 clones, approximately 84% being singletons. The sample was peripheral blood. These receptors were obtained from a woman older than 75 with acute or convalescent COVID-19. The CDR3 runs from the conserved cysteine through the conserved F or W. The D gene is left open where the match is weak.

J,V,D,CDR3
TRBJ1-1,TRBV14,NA,CASSQKGTTGEAFF
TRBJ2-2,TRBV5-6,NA,CASSLGGGGTGELFF
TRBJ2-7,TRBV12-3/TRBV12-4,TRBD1,CAITQGGFYEQYF
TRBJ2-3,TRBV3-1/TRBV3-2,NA,CASSQDSSTDTQYF
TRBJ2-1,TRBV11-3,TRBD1,CASSLNRGTSNEQFF
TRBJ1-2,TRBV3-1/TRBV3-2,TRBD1,CASSRGQGAKGYTF
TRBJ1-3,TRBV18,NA,CASSPVTGEDTIYF
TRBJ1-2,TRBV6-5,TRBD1,CASSRLEDRNGYTF
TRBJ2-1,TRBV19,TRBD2,CASSTPGTSGRALDEQFF
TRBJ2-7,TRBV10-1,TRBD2,CASSDTRGGSSYEQYF
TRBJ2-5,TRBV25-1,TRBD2,CASSDSILAEQETQYF
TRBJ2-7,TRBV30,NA,CAWSEGGRYEQYF
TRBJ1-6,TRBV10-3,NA,CAINTDSANSPLHF
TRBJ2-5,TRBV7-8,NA,CASNRMRVAGSPPNQETQYF
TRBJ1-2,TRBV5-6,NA,CASSSRRGSYGYTF
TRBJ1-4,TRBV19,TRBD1,CASSGTGGAIREKLFF
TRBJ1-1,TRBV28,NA,CAIGGQLNTEAFF
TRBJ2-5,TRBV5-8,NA,CASSFRGLYQETQYF
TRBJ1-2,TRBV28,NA,CASSLEGYTSYGYTF
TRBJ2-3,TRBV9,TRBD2,CASSITSGGASTDTQYF
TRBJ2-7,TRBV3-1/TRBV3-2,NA,CASSRTGNLYEQYF